The 20 T cell receptor beta chains listed next were all sequenced from one sample in a study of beta chain features in type 1 diabetes. The whole isolated RNA underwent reverse transcription, so sequencing captured expressed TCRB transcripts. Data came from immunoSEQ multiplex PCR; TCRdb stores just in-frame clones and leaves some out. Among 350,000 to 450,000 clones listed, over 12% were seen once. The sequencing input was naive CD4+ T cells from blood. All receptors come from a woman aged 18-29 years in good health.

This clone was detected a few times. The rearrangement joins TRBV5-1 to TRBJ2-1, with 7 bases aligning to TRBD1. V lost 4 bases to trimming and J lost 5 bases; unmatched junction nucleotides: 6. CDR1 is SGHRS, CDR2 YFSETQ, per germline. CDR3 length equals 14 residues. CDR3 residues: CASSPPGQNNEQFF. The CDR3 coding sequence is TGCGCCAGCAGCCCCCCGGGACAGAACAATGAGCAGTTCTTC.

This clone was observed a few times. CDR3 amino acids: CALGISGRRTQYF. As DNA, the CDR3 is TGTGCCCTGGGGATCAGCGGTAGGAGAACCCAGTACTTC. The chain employs TRBV30 and TRBJ2-5; D is possibly TRBD2 (5 bases). Germline CDR1 GTSNPN, CDR2 SVGIG (reference sequence). Trimming took off 8 bases at V and 8 bases at J, with 21 bases between the two ends. This CDR3 comprises 13 residues.

The chain employs TRBV29-1 and TRBJ2-5; TRBD2 aligns across 10 bases. CDR3 size: 14 residues. V was clipped by 3 bases and J by 5 bases; unmatched bases: 6. The V gene's germline CDR1 is SQVTM and CDR2 ANQGSEA. This chain's CDR3 is CSVDWASGSETQYF. The CDR3 nucleotides read TGCAGCGTTGATTGGGCTAGCGGGAGTGAGACCCAGTACTTC.

This clone appeared a few times. The chain joins TRBV7-8 to TRBJ1-1; possibly TRBD1 for D (5 bases). This CDR3 region has 13 residues. Germline V gives CDR1 SGHVS, CDR2 FQNEAQ. V was cut by 5 bases and J by 0 bases, with 7 bases left in between. The CDR3 here is CASSAGMNTEAFF. CDR3 bases: TGTGCCAGCAGCGCAGGGATGAACACTGAAGCTTTCTTT.

V usage is TRBV5-1 and J usage is TRBJ2-5, with 8 bases fitting TRBD1. V trimming: 5 bases; J trimming: 4 bases; junction bases outside the gene matches: 7. The CDR3 sequence is 14 residues long. Germline loops: CDR1 SGHRS, CDR2 YFSETQ. In DNA form, the CDR3 reads TGCGCCAGCAGTATGGAACAGGGGGGAGAGACCCAGTACTTC. Translating it yields CASSMEQGGETQYF.

This clone was observed a handful of times. The CDR3 coding sequence is TGTGCCAGCAGTGTCAGGAGTTGGGAGGAAAAACTGTTTTTT. Translating gives CASSVRSWEEKLFF. The chain has TRBV2 and TRBJ1-4, with no clear D. CDR1 is SNHLY and CDR2 is FYNNEI in the germline V gene. The CDR3 spans 14 residues. V shed 4 bases and J shed 8 bases, with 14 bases lying between them. Using reference TRBV2 and TRBJ1-4 for the parts outside the CDR3, the full variable domain is EPEVTQTPSHQVTQMGQEVILRCVPISNHLYFYWYRQILGQKVEFLVSFYNNEISEKSEIFDDQFSVERPDGSNFTLKIRSTKLEDSAMYFCASSVRSWEEKLFFGSGTQLSVL.

This clone was seen only a few times. The V gene is TRBV7-2, the J gene TRBJ2-7, with 9 bases fitting TRBD2. Germline CDR1 SGHTA, CDR2 FQGNSA. The CDR3 covers 14 residues. V shed 5 bases and J 3 bases; nucleotides not matched to a gene: 5. The CDR3 region is CASSLRLADYEQYF. The CDR3 DNA is TGTGCCAGCAGCCTTAGACTAGCGGACTACGAGCAGTACTTC.

In regard to this clone: The same CDR3 is also encoded by other DNA sequences in this sample. V is TRBV18 and J is TRBJ1-1; no clear D gene. This CDR3 contains 13 residues. Germline loops: CDR1 KGHSH, CDR2 LQKENI. V shed 6 bases and J shed 0 bases, with 8 bases lying between them. CDR3 region: CASSGEMNTEAFF. The CDR3, as DNA: TGTGCCAGCTCTGGGGAGATGAACACTGAAGCTTTCTTT.

In the case of this clone: Other DNA variants within this sample encode the same CDR3. V gene TRBV30 combines with J gene TRBJ2-1, with TRBD2 identical over 14 bases. This CDR3 spans 15 amino acids. CDR1 and CDR2 from the germline V gene are GTSNPN and SVGIG (reference sequence). J lost 7 bases, V lost 0 bases, and 2 bases had no gene match. The CDR3 DNA sequence: TGTGCCTGGAGTGTACGACTAGCGGGGGGGAATGAGCAGTTCTTC. Its protein is CAWSVRLAGGNEQFF. Full variable domain (rest looked up from reference TRBV30 and TRBJ2-1): SQTIHQWPATLVQPVGSPLSLECTVEGTSNPNLYWYRQAAGRGLQLLFYSVGIGQISSEVPQNLSASRPQDRQFILSSKKLLLSDSGFYLCAWSVRLAGGNEQFFGPGTRLTVL.

This chain uses TRBV19 with TRBJ1-1, with unresolved D. The CDR3 spans 14 residues. Trimming left V 5 bases short and J 7 bases short, with 17 bases between. Germline V gives CDR1 LNHDA, CDR2 SQIVND (reference sequence). The CDR3 loop reads CASSPGLLRNEAFF. The CDR3 DNA follows: TGTGCCAGTAGTCCAGGACTCCTCCGTAATGAAGCTTTCTTT.

This clone appeared once. The chain combines TRBV5-4 with TRBJ1-2; 7 nucleotides agree with TRBD1. The germline V gene encodes CDR1 SGHNT and CDR2 YYREEE (reference sequence). After removal of 5 bases from V and 0 bases from J, the junction contained 4 bases not matched to a gene. This CDR3 is built from 14 residues. CDR3 amino acids: CASRSGQSNYGYTF. The CDR3 DNA reads as TGTGCCAGCAGATCGGGACAGTCTAACTATGGCTACACCTTC. The whole variable domain, remainder taken from reference TRBV5-4 and TRBJ1-2, is ETGVTQSPTHLIKTRGQQVTLRCSSQSGHNTVSWYQQALGQGPQFIFQYYREEENGRGNFPPRFSGLQFPNYSSELNVNALELDDSALYLCASRSGQSNYGYTFGSGTRLTVV.

This clone was counted a few times. The V call is TRBV21-1, the J call TRBJ1-5. TRBV21-1 is a documented pseudogene. The CDR3 sequence is 13 residues long. CDR3 in amino acids: CASRGEGNQPQHF. The DNA of the CDR3 is TGTGCCAGCAGGGGTGAGGGTAACCAGCCCCAGCATTTT.

J is TRBJ2-7 and V is TRBV28; D may be TRBD1 (6 bases). Germline V gene data show CDR1 as MDHEN and CDR2 as SYDVKM. With 3 bases removed from V and 10 bases from J, the gap between germline ends came to 13 bases. The CDR3 runs 12 residues. The CDR3 DNA sequence: TGTGCCAGCAGTTTGCTTCACAGGGAACAGTACTTC. Its translation is CASSLLHREQYF.

The J gene is TRBJ2-5, the V gene TRBV5-1, with D perhaps TRBD1 (6 bases). V dropped 1 base and J dropped 3 bases, with 10 bases sitting between them. This CDR3 contains 14 residues. CDR1 is SGHRS and CDR2 is YFSETQ in the germline V gene. CDR3 residues: CASSLFRQEETQYF. The CDR3 DNA reads as TGCGCCAGCAGCTTGTTTAGACAGGAAGAGACCCAGTACTTC. Variable domain in full (rest from reference TRBV5-1 and TRBJ2-5): KAGVTQTPRYLIKTRGQQVTLSCSPISGHRSVSWYQQTPGQGLQFLFEYFSETQRNKGNFPGRFSGRQFSNSRSEMNVSTLELGDSALYLCASSLFRQEETQYFGPGTRLLVL.

The table lists this clone with a few counts. The rearrangement joins TRBV5-1 to TRBJ2-3, with D possibly TRBD1 on 5 matching bases. Deletions cut 2 bases from V and 5 bases from J, with 18 bases between. Germline loops: CDR1 SGHRS, CDR2 YFSETQ. The CDR3 totals 16 residues. The CDR3 is CASSFNFRLQGDTQYF. CDR3 DNA: TGCGCCAGCAGCTTTAATTTTAGGCTTCAGGGAGATACGCAGTATTTT.

The chain combines TRBV10-3 with TRBJ2-1; tentative D call: TRBD1 (5 bases). V lost 2 bases, J lost 8 bases, and 16 bases lay in between. The CDR3 has 15 residues. Looked up from germline, CDR1 is ENHRY and CDR2 is SYGVKD. The DNA for the CDR3 is TGTGCCATCAGTGAGCCGATTCAGGGTGGGGATGAGCAGTTCTTC. It translates to CAISEPIQGGDEQFF.

This rearrangement joins TRBV10-3 to TRBJ1-1, with 10 nucleotides matching TRBD1. The CDR3 extends over 18 amino acids. Germline V lookup: CDR1 ENHRY, CDR2 SYGVKD. V dropped 4 bases and J dropped 1; count of bases not matched to a gene: 12. This chain's CDR3 is CAISGLGGTGVRNTEAFF. DNA for the CDR3: TGTGCCATCAGTGGACTGGGAGGGACAGGGGTTAGGAACACTGAAGCTTTCTTT.

This clone appeared a few times. The chain couples TRBV30 to TRBJ1-4; D is unclear. The CDR3 runs to 14 residues. The ends were cut back, 0 bases at V and 8 bases at J, with 13 bases in the middle. The germline V gene has CDR1 GTSNPN and CDR2 SVGIG (reference sequence). CDR3 protein: CAWSVTRRREKLFF. In DNA form, the CDR3 reads TGTGCCTGGAGTGTAACTCGCCGGCGGGAAAAACTGTTTTTT.

The chain recombines TRBV7-2 with TRBJ1-1; 8 bases line up with TRBD1. J gave up 4 bases and V 3 bases, and 7 bases lay outside the gene matches. Per germline, CDR1 SGHTA and CDR2 FQGNSA. CDR3 size: 15 residues. The CDR3 is CASSFQGASGTEAFF. The DNA of the CDR3 is TGTGCCAGCAGCTTCCAGGGGGCTAGTGGCACTGAAGCTTTCTTT. Filled out from reference TRBV7-2 and TRBJ1-1, the complete variable domain reads GAGVSQSPSNKVTEKGKDVELRCDPISGHTALYWYRQSLGQGLEFLIYFQGNSAPDKSGLPSDRFSAERTGGSVSTLTIQRTQQEDSAVYLCASSFQGASGTEAFFGQGTRLTVV.

This clone was seen a handful of times. V usage is TRBV4-3 and J usage is TRBJ1-4, with D uncertain. Trimming pared 0 bases from V and 8 bases from J, leaving 16 bases between. The germline V gene has CDR1 LGHNA and CDR2 YSLEER. CDR3 length: 16 residues. The CDR3 loop is CASSQDPLGREEKLFF. CDR3 DNA: TGCGCCAGCAGCCAAGATCCACTGGGTAGGGAGGAAAAACTGTTTTTT.